In its sample, the clone carrying this TCR beta chain was seen a few times. Its antigen is not identified. TCRdb ran MiXCR on the PCR reads and lists one entry per CDR3 protein. The sample includes about 86,000 distinct CDR3 sequences, approximately 23% of them seen just once. The data belong to a study of molecular identifiers for immune sequencing clone quantification. On the study more broadly: Five aliquots were made in replicates from the RNA of approximately 22,000 or 94,000 naive CD8 cells, and four were sequenced. Study-wide points: Detectable among over 900,000 naive cells, according to reports, was Jurkat TCR RNA spiked in from one cell. Naive cells had under 1% of molecules in clones above 20 RNA copies, effectors over 97%. Highly expanded clone sizes could end up underestimated if a barcode were shared by identical TCR molecules.

The CDR3 is 18 amino acids. The ends were cut back, 0 bases at V and 0 bases at J, with 15 bases in the middle. CDR1 is DFQATT and CDR2 is SNEGSKA in the germline V gene (reference sequence). V is TRBV20-1 and J is TRBJ1-6, with unresolved D. The specimen was naive CD8+ T cells from blood, with Jurkat cell RNA spiked in. As to subset: FACS-sorted CD8+CD4-CCR7+CD45RA+ naive T cells. The clonotype comes from a human donor in good health. Some libraries in this study had Jurkat cell RNA spiked in. In nucleotides, the CDR3 is TGCAGTGCTAGAGATCTAGGATGGCGGGGCTCCTATAATTCACCCCTCCACTTT. Its translation: CSARDLGWRGSYNSPLHF.